This T cell receptor beta chain was recorded in a study of blood T cell repertoires in COVID-19. Study details: Specimens from acute and convalescent COVID-19 originated in the United States, Italy and Spain. Sample material is recorded as cDNA or gDNA derived from T cells, B-cell-depleted T cells, or PBMCs.

In the authors' methods: Using reference gene primer amplification, nucleated cell counts were estimated. TCRdb's copy holds only in-frame clones and misses some; the assay was immunoSEQ multiplex PCR. That table supplies the V and J calls and clone size; D and trimming were determined from the DNA. The data show over 200,000 clones, less than 85% seen once. V gave up 5 bases and J gave up 7 bases; unmatched junction bases: 11. The CDR3 extends over 15 amino acids. Germline V gene lookup returns CDR1 MNHEY and CDR2 SVGAGI. This receptor was identified in a woman aged 70-85 years with active or convalescent COVID-19. Sequencing used peripheral blood. The chain carries TRBV6-5 and TRBJ2-1; 7 positions agree with TRBD2. Here the CDR3 reads CASSLLGGSGNEQFF. The CDR3 region has the DNA TGTGCCAGCAGTCTCTTAGGCGGGAGTGGTAATGAGCAGTTCTTC.